A selection of T cell receptor beta chains follows, all from one sample in a study of blood T cell repertoires in COVID-19. This table comes from immunoSEQ multiplex PCR, and its TCRdb copy is limited to in-frame clones, with some not included. This table has some 220,000 clones, roughly 85% appearing once. Material: peripheral blood. The receptors were gathered from a man aged 50-60 years with COVID-19, enrolled during active disease. The conserved cysteine and the conserved F or W are not part of the CDR3 here. Clone size is given for some rows only: seen once, a few or many times, or a class if the clone is expanded.

TRBV30	.	TRBJ2-1	AWSGGSLAFGEQF
TRBV6-2/TRBV6-3	.	TRBJ1-1	ASSYGGARTGVEAF
TRBV21-1	.	TRBJ1-5	ASRTPPLPQPQH
TRBV7-6	.	TRBJ1-3	ASSRGGSSGNTIY
TRBV5-4	few	TRBJ1-3	ASSLGGQPGNTIY
TRBV19	many	TRBJ1-1	ASSILQGNTEAF
TRBV4-1	.	TRBJ2-3	ASSRGSGATDTQY
TRBV10-2	.	TRBJ2-5	ASSEHSQETQY
TRBV6-5	.	TRBJ1-5	ASSLVRGGNQPQH
TRBV7-8	.	TRBJ2-3	ASSLLAGGLTDTQY
TRBV7-2	.	TRBJ1-4	ASSHSRGHPRQLT
TRBV18	.	TRBJ2-3	ASSPPSGETDTQY
TRBV7-8	.	TRBJ1-5	ASSAGQFPQH
TRBV14	.	TRBJ2-5	ASSQDHWRGGETQY